The source of this TCR beta chain is a study of blood T cell repertoires in COVID-19. On the study more broadly: From the United States, Italy and Spain came samples of acute and convalescent COVID-19. Nucleic acid was either cDNA or gDNA, and it came from T cells, B-cell-depleted T cells, or PBMCs.

The CDR3 spans 13 residues. V dropped 7 bases and J dropped 12; count of bases not matched to a gene: 14. Per the germline V gene, CDR1 is MNHNS and CDR2 is SASEGT. While infection was still active, Seattle patients were enrolled and then followed longitudinally. Original analysis: Estimation of nucleated cell counts was performed using reference gene primer amplification. The assay was immunoSEQ multiplex PCR, and TCRdb's table has in-frame clones only and misses some. V, J and clone size are those of that table, while D and trimming were read from the DNA. In the table there are some 73,000 clones, about 82% of which are singletons. This clone occurred once.

The rearrangement joins TRBV6-1 to TRBJ1-1, with TRBD1 identical over 7 bases. The sequenced material came from peripheral blood. The sequence was obtained from a man aged 50 to 60 with COVID-19, enrolled during active disease. CDR3 residues: CASTYRDSLHPFF. CDR3 DNA: TGTGCCAGCACTTACCGGGACAGCCTACATCCTTTCTTT.